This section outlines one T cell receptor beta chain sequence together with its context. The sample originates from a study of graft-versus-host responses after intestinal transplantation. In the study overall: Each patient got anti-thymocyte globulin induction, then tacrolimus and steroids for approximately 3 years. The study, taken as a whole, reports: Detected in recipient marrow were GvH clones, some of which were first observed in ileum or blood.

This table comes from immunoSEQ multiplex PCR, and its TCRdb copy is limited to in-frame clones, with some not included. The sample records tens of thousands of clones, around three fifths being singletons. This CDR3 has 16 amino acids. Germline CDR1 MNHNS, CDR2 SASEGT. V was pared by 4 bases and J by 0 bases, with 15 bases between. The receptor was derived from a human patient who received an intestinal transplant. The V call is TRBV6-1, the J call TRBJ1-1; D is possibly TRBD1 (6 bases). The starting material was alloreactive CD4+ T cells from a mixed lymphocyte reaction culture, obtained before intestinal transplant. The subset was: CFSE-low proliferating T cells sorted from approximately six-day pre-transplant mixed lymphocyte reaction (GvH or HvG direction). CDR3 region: CASSARVTGLNTEAFF. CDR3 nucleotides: TGTGCCAGCAGTGCAAGGGTCACAGGGTTGAACACTGAAGCTTTCTTT.